The TCR beta chain under discussion was sequenced for a study of T cells after yellow fever vaccination. Study-level information: Where fractions had low cell numbers, libraries were prepared from them with the SMART-Seq v4 Ultra Low Input RNA kit. Overall study findings and caveats: On re-exposure, the response was weaker but peaked faster, at day 5 versus 15. Detected again after the booster were most primary-vaccination clones, at 95% to 98% CD4 and 70% to 90% CD8.

Trimming at V came to 3 bases and at J to 3 bases, leaving 8 bases not matched to a gene. CDR1 DFQATT and CDR2 SNEGSKA come from the germline V gene (reference sequence). This CDR3 is 15 amino acids long. This clonotype came up a few times. What it recognizes is unknown. The 5'RACE template-switching step produced TCR cDNA and added a universal primer site and UMIs. TCRdb re-derived calls from the 5' RACE reads in MiXCR, one entry per CDR3 protein. Among more than 300,000 distinct CDR3 sequences listed, around 7% were seen once. This TCR was recovered from a man younger than 35 who received the YFV17D yellow fever vaccine. Source: PBMCs, taken roughly 45 days after the first yellow fever vaccination. The chain is built from TRBV20-1 and TRBJ2-7, with 10 bases fitting TRBD2. Here the CDR3 reads CSASRLAGAYYEQYF. DNA of the CDR3: TGCAGTGCTAGCCGTCTAGCGGGGGCCTACTACGAGCAGTACTTC.